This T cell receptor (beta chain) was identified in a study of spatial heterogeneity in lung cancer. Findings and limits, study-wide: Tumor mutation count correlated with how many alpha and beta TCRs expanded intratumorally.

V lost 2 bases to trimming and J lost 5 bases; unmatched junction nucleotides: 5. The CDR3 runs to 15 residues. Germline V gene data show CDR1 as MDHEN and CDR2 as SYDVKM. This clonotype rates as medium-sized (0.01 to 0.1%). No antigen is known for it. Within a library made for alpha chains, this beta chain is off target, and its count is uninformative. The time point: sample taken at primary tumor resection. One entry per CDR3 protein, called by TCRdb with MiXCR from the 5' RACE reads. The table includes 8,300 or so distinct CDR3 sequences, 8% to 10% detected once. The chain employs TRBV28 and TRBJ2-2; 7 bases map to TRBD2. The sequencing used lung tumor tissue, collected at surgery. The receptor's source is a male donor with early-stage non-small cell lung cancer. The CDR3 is CASSLGRDPTGELFF. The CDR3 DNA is TGTGCCAGCAGTTTAGGGAGGGATCCAACCGGGGAGCTGTTTTTT.